This paragraph reports one TCR beta chain. Its antigen remains unknown. The sample comes from a study of shared clonotypes between healthy human individuals. Study-level results: Investigators collected only blood, and repertoires in tissues likely differ.

Clones were sequenced by immunoSEQ multiplex PCR, and TCRdb holds only the in-frame ones, with some missing. The data show around 530,000 clones, with just over 75% seen just once and more than 10% held by the top ten. The receptor comes from a woman in her forties in good health. Some clones in this sample may be carry-over from other donors' samples. Sequencing input: PBMCs.

The CDR3 loop reads CASSDWSGTSGSQRTSYEQYF. CDR3 coding DNA: TGTGCCAGCAGTGACTGGTCCGGGACTAGCGGGTCCCAACGGACCTCCTACGAGCAGTACTTC. This chain uses TRBV6-4 with TRBJ2-7, with 12 bases matching TRBD2. The CDR3 loop spans 21 amino acids. Germline loops: CDR1 MRHNA, CDR2 SNTAGT. The V and J ends lost 1 base and 0 bases, in that order; junction bases with no gene match: 16.